A single sample gave rise to the 3 T cell receptor beta chains below, sequenced in a study of cytomegalovirus exposure and HLA in healthy donors. The study ran its PCR with 60 Vbeta and 13 Jbeta primers. Profiling relied on immunoSEQ multiplex PCR, and the TCRdb table lists in-frame clones only, not all of them. The repertoire consists of about 170,000 clones, with 60% to 80% occurring once and the leading ten covering roughly 2.9%. The sequencing sample was made of PBMCs. These TCRs come from a man aged 40-49 years in good health and CMV-seronegative.

The chain is built from TRBV27 and TRBJ2-1; 8 bases agree with TRBD1. Unmatched junction bases numbered 3, after V lost 2 bases and J lost 3 bases. CDR3 length: 15 residues. The germline CDR1 and CDR2 sequences are MNHEY and SMNVEV (reference sequence). For the CDR3, the DNA is TGTGCCAGCAGTTTAGGGGACAGGTACTACAATGAGCAGTTCTTC. This gives the protein CASSLGDRYYNEQFF.

The chain links TRBV6-1 to TRBJ2-2; TRBD2 matches at 7 bases. The CDR3 is made up of 14 amino acids. Germline V CDR1 and CDR2: MNHNS, SASEGT. Trimming took 8 bases from V and 4 from J; bases not matched to a gene: 7. The CDR3 DNA reads as TGTGCCAGCGGTCCGTGGGGGGGCACCGGGGAGCTGTTTTTT. Translation: CASGPWGGTGELFF.

The V and J genes are TRBV19 and TRBJ2-7; 10 bases agree with TRBD2. Looked up from germline, CDR1 is LNHDA and CDR2 is SQIVND (reference sequence). The V and J ends lost 6 bases and 1 base, in that order; junction bases with no gene match: 12. The CDR3 totals 17 residues. CDR3 sequence (DNA): TGTGCCAGTAGACCCCCGATTTGGACTAGCGGTTCCTACGAGCAGTACTTC. Amino acid sequence: CASRPPIWTSGSYEQYF. Variable domain in full (rest from reference TRBV19 and TRBJ2-7): DGGITQSPKYLFRKEGQNVTLSCEQNLNHDAMYWYRQDPGQGLRLIYYSQIVNDFQKGDIAEGYSVSREKKESFPLTVTSAQKNPTAFYLCASRPPIWTSGSYEQYFGPGTRLTVT.